There are a few counts of the clone carrying this TCR beta chain. Random hexamers were used to reverse transcribe an amount of roughly 0.5 to 1 ug RNA. Multiplex immunoSEQ PCR targeted 54 Vbeta and 13 Jbeta TCR beta segments. TCRdb recomputed calls from the immunoSEQ multiplex PCR reads with MiXCR, one row per CDR3 protein. Of about 190,000 distinct CDR3 sequences listed, approximately 94% are singletons. This specimen belongs to a study of CD8 T cells in Susac syndrome. The V gene lost 5 bases and the J gene lost 4 bases, with 5 bases spanning the gap. The CDR3 totals 11 residues. Controls were age- and sex-matched healthy donors.

The chain couples TRBV12-3 or TRBV12-4 to TRBJ2-5; D not certain. Material: CD4+ T cells from PBMCs. The clonotype originates from a human donor in good health. DNA of the CDR3: TGTGCCAGCAGTGTGACAGAGACCCAGTACTTC. Encoded protein: CASSVTETQYF.